This is a list of T cell receptor beta chains from one sample in a study of identical twins. Using its own MiXCR run on the 5' RACE reads, TCRdb lists one record per CDR3 protein. In the table there are about 900,000 distinct CDR3 sequences, roughly an eighth of which are singletons. Another study also made use of these data, one on yellow fever vaccine responses in identical twins.

Material for sequencing was PBMCs. The receptors derive from a woman under 30 in good health. Both conserved end residues are part of each CDR3. The D gene is left open where the match is weak. Clone size appears in some rows only: once, few, many, or a class for an expanded clone.

D gene	clone size	V gene	J gene	CDR3 DNA	CDR3 protein
TRBD2	NA	TRBV20-1	TRBJ2-5	TGCAGTGCTATAGCCGGGACTAGCGGGAGAGGAAAGACCCAGTACTTC	CSAIAGTSGRGKTQYF
TRBD1	NA	TRBV5-1	TRBJ2-2	TGCGCCAGCAGCGGGATGGGACAGACGAACACCGGGGAGCTGTTTTTT	CASSGMGQTNTGELFF
NA	NA	TRBV7-9	TRBJ1-1	TGTGCCAGCAGCTGGGGGGGCGGGGGTAGGATGAACACTGAAGCTTTCTTT	CASSWGGGGRMNTEAFF
TRBD2	NA	TRBV28	TRBJ2-2	TGTGCCAGCAGTTTTTGGGGGGGGGACAACACCGGGGAGCTGTTTTTT	CASSFWGGDNTGELFF
NA	many	TRBV7-2	TRBJ2-2	TGTGCCAGCAAAAGGACAAAGAACACCGGGGAGCTGTTTTTT	CASKRTKNTGELFF
NA	NA	TRBV21-1	TRBJ2-4	TGTGCCAGTAGGATACCGGGACAGGGTAACTTTCAGTACTTC	CASRIPGQGNFQYF
TRBD1	few	TRBV4-1	TRBJ1-2	TGCGCCAGCAGCCAGCCCACAGGGGACTATGGCTACACCTTC	CASSQPTGDYGYTF
NA	NA	TRBV2	TRBJ2-1	TGTGCCAGCGACAGCGAGCAGTTCTTC	CASDSEQFF
NA	NA	TRBV3-1	TRBJ2-7	TGTGCCAGCAGCCAAGAGATGACCGCTGGACGGCAGTACTTC	CASSQEMTAGRQYF
NA	few	TRBV7-9	TRBJ1-1	TGTGCCAGCAATCCCGGGACACAGAACACTGAAGCTTTCTTT	CASNPGTQNTEAFF
TRBD1	once	TRBV7-9	TRBJ2-4	TGTGCCAGCAGCCACGACAGGGTGGAGAAGTACTTC	CASSHDRVEKYF
TRBD2	NA	TRBV6-1	TRBJ2-2	TGTGCCAGCAGTCCCGGACTAGCGGGGGTCGCCGGGGAGCTGTTTTTT	CASSPGLAGVAGELFF
NA	NA	TRBV29-1	TRBJ2-5	TGCAGCGTTGACAGGGTGAATGGTTCCGCGGAGACCCAGTACTTC	CSVDRVNGSAETQYF
NA	many	TRBV5-5	TRBJ1-5	TGTGCCAGCAGCTTGTCAGGGGTCGAGCGCAATCAGCCCCAGCATTTT	CASSLSGVERNQPQHF
NA	few	TRBV2	TRBJ2-1	TGTGCCAGCAGTGAGGCCTCGCCGGGGACGCCCTCCTACAATGAGCAGTTCTTC	CASSEASPGTPSYNEQFF
TRBD2	NA	TRBV12-3/TRBV12-4	TRBJ2-3	TGTGCCAGCAGTTTGACTCCCCGGGTCGCGGGGGCAGATACGCAGTATTTT	CASSLTPRVAGADTQYF
NA	NA	TRBV6-1	TRBJ2-1	TGTGCCAGCAAATCGGCGGGGATTACCGGTAATGAGCAGTTCTTC	CASKSAGITGNEQFF
NA	few	TRBV18	TRBJ2-7	TGTGCCAGCTCACCCGCGGCGAATACCTACGAGCAGTACTTC	CASSPAANTYEQYF
NA	few	TRBV18	TRBJ1-5	TGTGCCAGCTCACCGGTTAACCAGCCCCAGCATTTT	CASSPVNQPQHF
NA	NA	TRBV7-2	TRBJ2-7	TGTGCCAGCAGCTCCCAGAGGGGAGCGGTGGACGAGCAGTACTTC	CASSSQRGAVDEQYF
NA	many	TRBV12-3/TRBV12-4	TRBJ2-2	TGTGCCAGCAGCACTATAAATCAGAACACCGGGGAGCTGTTTTTT	CASSTINQNTGELFF
NA	few	TRBV27	TRBJ2-7	TGTGCCAGCAGTGTCCGGGGACGGCAGTACTTC	CASSVRGRQYF
NA	few	TRBV20-1	TRBJ2-1	TGCAGTGCCAGATCCGGGCCCAGCTCCTACAATGAGCAGTTCTTC	CSARSGPSSYNEQFF
NA	few	TRBV5-1	TRBJ1-4	TGCGCCAGCAGCTTGGAATGGGGTTCAGGTGAAAAACTGTTTTTT	CASSLEWGSGEKLFF
NA	few	TRBV5-1	TRBJ2-1	TGCGCCAGCGACCCGAGTGGGACTTACAATGAGCAGTTCTTC	CASDPSGTYNEQFF
NA	few	TRBV4-1	TRBJ1-1	TGCGCCAGCAGCCAAGATTCGGGCTCTGAAGCTTTCTTT	CASSQDSGSEAFF
TRBD2	NA	TRBV25-1	TRBJ2-1	TGTGCCAGCAGTGGTAGCGGGAGGAAAAACAATGAGCAGTTCTTC	CASSGSGRKNNEQFF
TRBD1	many	TRBV12-3/TRBV12-4	TRBJ2-2	TGTGCCAGCACCGGGACAGCGAACACCGGGGAGCTGTTTTTT	CASTGTANTGELFF
NA	NA	TRBV4-1	TRBJ2-3	TGCGCCAGCAGCCAGGGAATTGCAGATACGCAGTATTTT	CASSQGIADTQYF
TRBD2	many	TRBV10-3	TRBJ2-2	TGTGCCACCGTAGCGGGGGGGAACACCGGGGAGCTGTTTTTT	CATVAGGNTGELFF
NA	NA	TRBV3-1	TRBJ2-4	TGTGCCAGCAGCCAGGGAATAACACTAGCCAAAAACATTCAGTACTTC	CASSQGITLAKNIQYF
NA	many	TRBV5-1	TRBJ1-3	TGCGCCAGCAGGCCGACAGCCGGAAACACCATATATTTT	CASRPTAGNTIYF
TRBD1	many	TRBV7-2	TRBJ1-1	TGTGCCAGCAGCTACACCAGGGGGAGGGCTGAAGCTTTCTTT	CASSYTRGRAEAFF
NA	NA	TRBV15	TRBJ2-3	TGTGCCACCAGCAGAGCGCCCGGGACGGACAGCCATACGCAGTATTTT	CATSRAPGTDSHTQYF
NA	few	TRBV20-1	TRBJ2-3	TGCAGTGCTAGGGTCGGGAGCACAGATACGCAGTATTTT	CSARVGSTDTQYF
NA	NA	TRBV29-1	TRBJ1-2	TGCAGCGTTGGACGACAGAATAATGGGCCTTTTCCGGATGGCTACACCTTC	CSVGRQNNGPFPDGYTF
NA	NA	TRBV24-1	TRBJ2-3	TGTGCCACCAGTTTGGAAGAGGGCTCTCTTAGCACAGATACGCAGTATTTT	CATSLEEGSLSTDTQYF
TRBD2	NA	TRBV27	TRBJ2-1	TGTGCCAGCAGTTTGGGACTAGCTACTGAGCAGTTCTTC	CASSLGLATEQFF
NA	NA	TRBV29-1	TRBJ2-1	TGCAGCGTTGATAAGGAGAACAATGAGCAGTTCTTC	CSVDKENNEQFF